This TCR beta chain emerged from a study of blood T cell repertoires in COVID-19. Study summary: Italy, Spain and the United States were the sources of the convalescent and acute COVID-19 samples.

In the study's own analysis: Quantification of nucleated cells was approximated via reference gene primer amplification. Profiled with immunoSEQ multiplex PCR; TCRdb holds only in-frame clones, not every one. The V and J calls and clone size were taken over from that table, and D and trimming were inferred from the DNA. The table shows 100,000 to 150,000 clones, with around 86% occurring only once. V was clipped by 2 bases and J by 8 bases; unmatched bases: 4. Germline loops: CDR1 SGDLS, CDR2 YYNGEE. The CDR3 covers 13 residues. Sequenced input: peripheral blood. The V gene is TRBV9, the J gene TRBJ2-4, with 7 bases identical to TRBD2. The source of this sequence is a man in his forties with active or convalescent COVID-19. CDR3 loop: CASSVAGEDIQYF. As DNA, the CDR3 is TGTGCCAGCAGCGTTGCGGGGGAGGACATTCAGTACTTC.